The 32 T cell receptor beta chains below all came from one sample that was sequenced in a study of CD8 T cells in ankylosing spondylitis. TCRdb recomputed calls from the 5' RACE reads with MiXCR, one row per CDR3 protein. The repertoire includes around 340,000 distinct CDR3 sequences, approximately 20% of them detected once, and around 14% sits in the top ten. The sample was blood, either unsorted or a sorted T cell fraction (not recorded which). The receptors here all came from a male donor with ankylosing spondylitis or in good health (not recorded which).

The CDR3 DNA follows: TGTGCCAGCAGTTTAACGGGGGTAACAGATACGCAGTATTTT. Translating it yields CASSLTGVTDTQYF. V and J are TRBV28 and TRBJ2-3; perhaps TRBD2 as D (6 bases). V lost 2 bases, J lost 3 bases, and 9 bases lay in between. Per germline, CDR1 MDHEN and CDR2 SYDVKM. The CDR3 is made up of 14 amino acids. Looking up the rest from reference TRBV28 and TRBJ2-3 gives the full variable domain: DVKVTQSSRYLVKRTGEKVFLECVQDMDHENMFWYRQDPGLGLRLIYFSYDVKMKEKGDIPEGYSVSREKKERFSLILESASTNQTSMYLCASSLTGVTDTQYFGPGTRLTVL.

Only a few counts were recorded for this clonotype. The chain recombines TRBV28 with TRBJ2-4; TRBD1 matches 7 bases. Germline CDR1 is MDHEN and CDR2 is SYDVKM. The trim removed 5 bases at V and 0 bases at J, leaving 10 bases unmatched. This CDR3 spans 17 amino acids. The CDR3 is CASSTRDSLLAKNIQYF. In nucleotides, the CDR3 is TGTGCCAGCAGTACCCGGGACAGCCTACTAGCCAAAAACATTCAGTACTTC.

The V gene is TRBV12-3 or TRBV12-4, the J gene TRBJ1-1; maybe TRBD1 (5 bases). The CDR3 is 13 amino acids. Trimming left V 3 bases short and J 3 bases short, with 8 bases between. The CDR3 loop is CASSFRVHTEAFF. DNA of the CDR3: TGTGCCAGCAGTTTCAGGGTTCACACTGAAGCTTTCTTT.

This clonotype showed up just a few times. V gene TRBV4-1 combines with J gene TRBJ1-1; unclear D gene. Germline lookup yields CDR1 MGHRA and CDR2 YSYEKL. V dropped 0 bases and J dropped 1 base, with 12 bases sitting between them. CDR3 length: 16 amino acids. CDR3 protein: CASSQDSQLPNTEAFF. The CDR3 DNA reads TGCGCCAGCAGCCAAGATTCACAGTTACCGAACACTGAAGCTTTCTTT.

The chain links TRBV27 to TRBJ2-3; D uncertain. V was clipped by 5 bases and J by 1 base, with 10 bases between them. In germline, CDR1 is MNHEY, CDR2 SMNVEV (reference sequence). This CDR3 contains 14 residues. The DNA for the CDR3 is TGTGCCAGCAGTATAAAACCCGGCACAGATACGCAGTATTTT. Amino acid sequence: CASSIKPGTDTQYF.

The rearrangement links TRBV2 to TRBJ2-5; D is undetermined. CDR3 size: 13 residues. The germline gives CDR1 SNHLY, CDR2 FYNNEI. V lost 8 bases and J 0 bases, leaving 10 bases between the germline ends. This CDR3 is CASGKAHQETQYF. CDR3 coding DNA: TGTGCCAGCGGTAAGGCCCACCAAGAGACCCAGTACTTC.

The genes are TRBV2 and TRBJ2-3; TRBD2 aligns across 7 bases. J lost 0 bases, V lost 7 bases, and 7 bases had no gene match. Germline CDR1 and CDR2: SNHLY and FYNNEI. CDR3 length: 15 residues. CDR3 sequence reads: CASMGGQSSTDTQYF. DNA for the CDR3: TGTGCCAGCATGGGAGGGCAGTCTAGCACAGATACGCAGTATTTT.

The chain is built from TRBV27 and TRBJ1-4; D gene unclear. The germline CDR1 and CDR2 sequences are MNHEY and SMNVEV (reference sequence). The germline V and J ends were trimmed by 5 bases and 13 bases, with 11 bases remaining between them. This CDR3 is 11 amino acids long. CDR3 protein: CASSLGVGLFF. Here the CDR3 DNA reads TGTGCCAGCAGTCTTGGGGTGGGACTGTTTTTT. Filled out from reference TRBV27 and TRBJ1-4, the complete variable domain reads EAQVTQNPRYLITVTGKKLTVTCSQNMNHEYMSWYRQDPGLGLRQIYYSMNVEVTDKGDVPEGYKVSRKEKRNFPLILESPSPNQTSLYFCASSLGVGLFFGSGTQLSVL.

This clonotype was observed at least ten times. As DNA, the CDR3 is TGTGCCAGCAGCTCCTCGACTAGCGGGGGGGCCGTCCCCTACAATGAGCAGTTCTTC. It translates to CASSSSTSGGAVPYNEQFF. The V gene is TRBV11-1, the J gene TRBJ2-1, with 14 nucleotides matching TRBD2. This CDR3 spans 19 amino acids. With V trimmed by 4 bases and J by 2 bases, 10 bases remained unmatched. Per the germline V gene, CDR1 is SGHAT and CDR2 is FQDESV (reference sequence).

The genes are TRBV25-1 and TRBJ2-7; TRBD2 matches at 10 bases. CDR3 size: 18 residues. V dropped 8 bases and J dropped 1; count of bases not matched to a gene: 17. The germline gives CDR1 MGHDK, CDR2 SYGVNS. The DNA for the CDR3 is TGTGCCAGCTTCCGCGGGGGCCAGCGGGGGGGCGGGTCCTACGAGCAGTACTTC. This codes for CASFRGGQRGGGSYEQYF.

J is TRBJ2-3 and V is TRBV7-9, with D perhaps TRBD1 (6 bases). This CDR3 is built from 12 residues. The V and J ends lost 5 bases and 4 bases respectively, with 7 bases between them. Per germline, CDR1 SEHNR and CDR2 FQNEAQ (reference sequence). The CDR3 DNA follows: TGTGCCAGCAGCCAGGGGTCAGATACGCAGTATTTT. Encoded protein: CASSQGSDTQYF. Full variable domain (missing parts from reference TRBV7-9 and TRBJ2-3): DTGVSQNPRHKITKRGQNVTFRCDPISEHNRLYWYRQTLGQGPEFLTYFQNEAQLEKSRLLSDRFSAERPKGSFSTLEIQRTEQGDSAMYLCASSQGSDTQYFGPGTRLTVL.

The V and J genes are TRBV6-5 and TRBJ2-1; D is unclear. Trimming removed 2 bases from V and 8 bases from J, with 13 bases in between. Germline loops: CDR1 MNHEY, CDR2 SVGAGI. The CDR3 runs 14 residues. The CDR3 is CASSYTRALDEQFF. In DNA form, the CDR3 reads TGTGCCAGCAGTTACACCCGGGCCTTAGATGAGCAGTTCTTC.

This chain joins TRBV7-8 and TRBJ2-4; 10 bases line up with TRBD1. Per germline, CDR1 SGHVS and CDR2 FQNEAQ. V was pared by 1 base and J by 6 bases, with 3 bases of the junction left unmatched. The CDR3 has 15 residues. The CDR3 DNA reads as TGTGCCAGCAGCTTAGGACGGACAGGGGGAAACATTCAGTACTTC. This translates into CASSLGRTGGNIQYF.

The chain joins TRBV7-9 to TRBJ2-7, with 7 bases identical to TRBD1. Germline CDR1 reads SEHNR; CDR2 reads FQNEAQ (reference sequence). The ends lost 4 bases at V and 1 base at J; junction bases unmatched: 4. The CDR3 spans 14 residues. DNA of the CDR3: TGTGCCAGCAGCTCCCGGACAGGATCCTACGAGCAGTACTTC. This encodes CASSSRTGSYEQYF.

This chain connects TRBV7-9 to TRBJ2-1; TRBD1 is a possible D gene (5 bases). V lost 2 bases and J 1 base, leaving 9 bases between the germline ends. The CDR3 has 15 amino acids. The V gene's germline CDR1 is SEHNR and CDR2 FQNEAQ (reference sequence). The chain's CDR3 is CASSLQDKSYNEQFF. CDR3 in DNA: TGTGCCAGCAGCTTACAGGACAAGTCCTACAATGAGCAGTTCTTC.

The CDR3 region is CASSETGTGSTDTQYF. DNA of the CDR3: TGTGCCAGCAGTGAAACCGGGACAGGGAGCACAGATACGCAGTATTTT. V gene TRBV12-3 or TRBV12-4 combines with J gene TRBJ2-3, with 9 bases identical to TRBD1. CDR3 length equals 16 residues. With V trimmed by 5 bases and J by 0 bases, 6 bases remained unmatched.

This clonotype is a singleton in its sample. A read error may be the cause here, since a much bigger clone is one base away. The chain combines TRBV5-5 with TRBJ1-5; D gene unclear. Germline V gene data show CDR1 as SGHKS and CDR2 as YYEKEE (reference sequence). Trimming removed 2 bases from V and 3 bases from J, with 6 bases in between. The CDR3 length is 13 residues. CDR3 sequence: CASSLGNNQPQHF. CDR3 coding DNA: TGTGCCAGCAGCTTAGGGAACAATCAGCCCCAGCATTTT.

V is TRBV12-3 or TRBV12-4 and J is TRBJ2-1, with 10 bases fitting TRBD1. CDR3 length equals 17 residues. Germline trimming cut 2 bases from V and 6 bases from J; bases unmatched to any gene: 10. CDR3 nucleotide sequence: TGTGCCAGCAGTTTATCCGCGAGGGACAGGGGATTCAATGAGCAGTTCTTC. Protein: CASSLSARDRGFNEQFF.

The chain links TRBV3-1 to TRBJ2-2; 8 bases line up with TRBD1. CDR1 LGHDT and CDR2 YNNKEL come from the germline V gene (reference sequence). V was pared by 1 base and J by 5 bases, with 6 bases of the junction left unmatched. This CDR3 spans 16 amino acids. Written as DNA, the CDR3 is TGTGCCAGCAGCCAAGGGGGGACAGGAGTAACCGGGGAGCTGTTTTTT. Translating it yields CASSQGGTGVTGELFF.

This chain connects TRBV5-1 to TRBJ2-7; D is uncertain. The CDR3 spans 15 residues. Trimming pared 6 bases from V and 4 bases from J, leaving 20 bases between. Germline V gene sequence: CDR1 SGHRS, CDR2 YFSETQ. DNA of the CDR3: TGCGCCAGCAACCTCTGGGAACCTTCTTCGTACGAGCAGTACTTC. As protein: CASNLWEPSSYEQYF. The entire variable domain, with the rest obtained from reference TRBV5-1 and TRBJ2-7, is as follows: KAGVTQTPRYLIKTRGQQVTLSCSPISGHRSVSWYQQTPGQGLQFLFEYFSETQRNKGNFPGRFSGRQFSNSRSEMNVSTLELGDSALYLCASNLWEPSSYEQYFGPGTRLTVT.

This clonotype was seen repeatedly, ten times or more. The CDR3 DNA is TGTGCCAGCAGTTTAGCCCTTTCGGTTCAACCCCAGCATTTT. This translates into CASSLALSVQPQHF. The chain employs TRBV12-3 or TRBV12-4 and TRBJ1-5; D not certain. The V end was cut by 0 bases, the J end by 10 bases, with 13 bases between. This CDR3 region has 14 residues.

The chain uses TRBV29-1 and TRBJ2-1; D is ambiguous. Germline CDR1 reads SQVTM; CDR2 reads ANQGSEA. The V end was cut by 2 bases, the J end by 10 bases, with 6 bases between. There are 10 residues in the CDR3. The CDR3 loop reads CSVEIYEQFF. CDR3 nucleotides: TGCAGCGTTGAAATCTACGAGCAGTTCTTC.

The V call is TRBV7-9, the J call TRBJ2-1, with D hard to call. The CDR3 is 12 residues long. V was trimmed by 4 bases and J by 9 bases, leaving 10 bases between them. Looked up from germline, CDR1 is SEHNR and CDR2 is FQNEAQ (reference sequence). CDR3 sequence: CASSSLDLEQFF. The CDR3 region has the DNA TGTGCCAGCAGCTCCCTAGATCTTGAGCAGTTCTTC.

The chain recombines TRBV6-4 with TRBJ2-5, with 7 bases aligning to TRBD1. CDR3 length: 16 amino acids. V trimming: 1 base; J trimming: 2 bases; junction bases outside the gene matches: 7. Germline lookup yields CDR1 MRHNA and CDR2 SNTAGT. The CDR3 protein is CASSDWSTGMQETQYF. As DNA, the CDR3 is TGTGCCAGCAGTGACTGGTCGACAGGGATGCAAGAGACCCAGTACTTC.

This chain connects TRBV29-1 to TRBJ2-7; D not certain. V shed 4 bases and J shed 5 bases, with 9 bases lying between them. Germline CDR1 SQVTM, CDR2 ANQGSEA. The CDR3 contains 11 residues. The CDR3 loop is CSVAKGHEQYF. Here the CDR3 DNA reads TGCAGCGTTGCAAAGGGCCACGAGCAGTACTTC.

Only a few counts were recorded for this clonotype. The CDR3 is CASSHGTSDGDTQYF. The CDR3 nucleotides read TGTGCCAGCAGCCACGGGACTAGCGACGGAGATACGCAGTATTTT. V gene TRBV7-6 combines with J gene TRBJ2-3, with 10 bases aligning to TRBD2. This CDR3 spans 15 amino acids. Looked up from germline, CDR1 is SGHVS and CDR2 is FNYEAQ. J lost 5 bases, V lost 5 bases, and 7 bases had no gene match.

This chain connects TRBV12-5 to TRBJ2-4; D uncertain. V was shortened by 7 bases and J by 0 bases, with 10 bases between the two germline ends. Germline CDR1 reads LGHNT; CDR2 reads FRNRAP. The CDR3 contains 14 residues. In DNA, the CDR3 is TGTGCTAGTGTGAGAAGGGAAGCCAAAAACATTCAGTACTTC. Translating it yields CASVRREAKNIQYF. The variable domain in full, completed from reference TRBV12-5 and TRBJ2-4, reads DARVTQTPRHKVTEMGQEVTMRCQPILGHNTVFWYRQTMMQGLELLAYFRNRAPLDDSGMPKDRFSAEMPDATLATLKIQPSEPRDSAVYFCASVRREAKNIQYFGAGTRLSVL.

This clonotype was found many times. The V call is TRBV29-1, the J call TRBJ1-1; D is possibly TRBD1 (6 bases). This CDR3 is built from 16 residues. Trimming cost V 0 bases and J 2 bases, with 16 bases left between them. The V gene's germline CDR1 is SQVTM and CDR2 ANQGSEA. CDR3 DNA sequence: TGCAGCGTTGAAGATGGCGAGGCAGGGGAAAACACTGAAGCTTTCTTT. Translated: CSVEDGEAGENTEAFF.

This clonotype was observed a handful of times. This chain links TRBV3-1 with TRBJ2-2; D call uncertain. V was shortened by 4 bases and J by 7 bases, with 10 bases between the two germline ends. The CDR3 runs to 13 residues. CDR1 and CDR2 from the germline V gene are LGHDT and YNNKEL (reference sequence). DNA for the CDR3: TGTGCCAGCAGCCCATGGGGTGGCGGGGAGCTGTTTTTT. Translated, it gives CASSPWGGGELFF.

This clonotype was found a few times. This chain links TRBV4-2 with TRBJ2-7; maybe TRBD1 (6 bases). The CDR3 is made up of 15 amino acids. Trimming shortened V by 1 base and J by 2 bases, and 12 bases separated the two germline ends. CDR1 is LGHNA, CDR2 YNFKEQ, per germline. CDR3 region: CASSQVAGTTYEQYF. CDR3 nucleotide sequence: TGTGCCAGCAGCCAAGTAGCCGGGACAACCTACGAGCAGTACTTC.

CDR3 nucleotides: TGTGCCAGCAGGGGACAGGGGGCCTACAATGAGCAGTTCTTC. Amino acid sequence: CASRGQGAYNEQFF. The rearrangement links TRBV6-1 to TRBJ2-1; 11 bases are shared with TRBD1. V gave up 6 bases and J gave up 2 bases; unmatched junction bases: 0. The CDR3 spans 14 residues. Germline V CDR1 and CDR2: MNHNS, SASEGT.

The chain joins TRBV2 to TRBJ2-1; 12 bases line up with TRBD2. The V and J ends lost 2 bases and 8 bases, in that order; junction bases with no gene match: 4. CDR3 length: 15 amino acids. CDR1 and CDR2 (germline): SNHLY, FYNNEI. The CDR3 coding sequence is TGTGCCAGCAGTGAATACCTAGCGGGGGGGCATGAGCAGTTCTTC. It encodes CASSEYLAGGHEQFF.